These T cell receptor beta chains were read from a single sample in a study of T cells in localized non-small cell lung cancer. Assay used: immunoSEQ multiplex PCR; TCRdb lists only in-frame clones, some missing. The data show about 24,000 clones, around 86% seen once. The input for sequencing was peripheral blood, taken before any cancer treatment. The receptors were sampled from a man aged 35 to 69 with stage I squamous cell lung carcinoma. The CDR3 runs from the conserved cysteine through the conserved F or W. The D gene is left open where the match is weak. Not every row has a clone size; where given, it reads once, few, many or a size class.

v_gene: TRBV9; j_gene: TRBJ1-3; abundance: .; d_gene: .; CDR3aa: CASSRVSGNTIYF; CDR3nt: TGTGCCAGCTCCCGGGTGTCTGGAAACACCATATATTTT
v_gene: TRBV7-2; j_gene: TRBJ2-2; abundance: .; d_gene: TRBD2; CDR3aa: CASSPLAGGNTGELFF; CDR3nt: TGTGCCAGCAGCCCCTTAGCGGGGGGGAACACCGGGGAGCTGTTTTTT
v_gene: TRBV6-5; j_gene: TRBJ1-6; abundance: .; d_gene: .; CDR3aa: CASSYLRDNSPLHF; CDR3nt: TGTGCCAGCAGTTATCTCCGGGACAACTCACCCCTCCACTTT
v_gene: TRBV2; j_gene: TRBJ1-4; abundance: .; d_gene: TRBD1; CDR3aa: CASSFDRAGATNEKLFF; CDR3nt: TGTGCCAGCAGTTTCGACAGGGCTGGGGCAACTAATGAAAAACTGTTTTTT
v_gene: TRBV27; j_gene: TRBJ1-2; abundance: once; d_gene: .; CDR3aa: CASSLGRDSLHGYTF; CDR3nt: TGTGCCAGCAGTTTAGGCCGGGACTCACTTCATGGCTACACCTTC
v_gene: TRBV7-2; j_gene: TRBJ2-3; abundance: .; d_gene: TRBD2; CDR3aa: CASSLYGGGVTDTQYF; CDR3nt: TGTGCCAGCAGCTTATACGGCGGGGGGGTAACAGATACGCAGTATTTT
v_gene: TRBV7-8; j_gene: TRBJ2-7; abundance: .; d_gene: .; CDR3aa: CASSFLGSYEQYF; CDR3nt: TGTGCCAGCAGCTTCCTAGGTTCCTACGAGCAGTACTTC
v_gene: TRBV9; j_gene: TRBJ1-6; abundance: .; d_gene: TRBD1; CDR3aa: CASSVGDRSSPLHF; CDR3nt: TGTGCCAGCAGCGTAGGGGACAGGAGTTCACCCCTCCACTTT
v_gene: TRBV4-1; j_gene: TRBJ2-3; abundance: .; d_gene: TRBD2; CDR3aa: CASSLDSSGGATDTQYF; CDR3nt: TGCGCCAGCAGCCTCGACTCTAGCGGGGGGGCCACAGATACGCAGTATTTT
v_gene: TRBV19; j_gene: TRBJ2-3; abundance: .; d_gene: .; CDR3aa: CASSRGGKRTDTQYF; CDR3nt: TGTGCCAGTAGTAGGGGAGGAAAACGCACAGATACGCAGTATTTT
v_gene: TRBV5-6; j_gene: TRBJ1-1; abundance: .; d_gene: .; CDR3aa: CASSFGAEAFF; CDR3nt: TGTGCCAGCAGCTTCGGGGCTGAAGCTTTCTTT
v_gene: TRBV19; j_gene: TRBJ1-2; abundance: .; d_gene: .; CDR3aa: CASSIGGDTLYGYTF; CDR3nt: TGTGCCAGTAGTATAGGAGGGGACACTCTCTATGGCTACACCTTC
v_gene: TRBV7-3; j_gene: TRBJ1-1; abundance: .; d_gene: .; CDR3aa: CASSARPSRLPNTEAFF; CDR3nt: TGTGCCAGCAGCGCTAGGCCCTCCCGGCTCCCTAACACTGAAGCTTTCTTT
v_gene: TRBV30; j_gene: TRBJ1-4; abundance: .; d_gene: .; CDR3aa: CAWREAATNEKLFF; CDR3nt: TGTGCCTGGAGAGAGGCTGCAACTAATGAAAAACTGTTTTTT
v_gene: TRBV6-1; j_gene: TRBJ1-6; abundance: once; d_gene: TRBD1; CDR3aa: CASTEGASPLHF; CDR3nt: TGTGCCAGCACGGAGGGGGCCTCACCCCTCCACTTT
v_gene: TRBV7-8; j_gene: TRBJ2-7; abundance: .; d_gene: TRBD1; CDR3aa: CASSSRPDRGYEQYF; CDR3nt: TGTGCCAGCAGCTCGCGACCGGACAGGGGCTACGAGCAGTACTTC
v_gene: TRBV28; j_gene: TRBJ1-1; abundance: .; d_gene: TRBD1; CDR3aa: CASSQDRVRAFF; CDR3nt: TGTGCCAGCAGCCAGGACAGGGTTAGAGCTTTCTTT
v_gene: TRBV11-2; j_gene: TRBJ2-3; abundance: .; d_gene: TRBD1; CDR3aa: CASSSEDRGLTDTQYF; CDR3nt: TGTGCCAGCAGCTCCGAGGACAGGGGGCTCACAGATACGCAGTATTTT
v_gene: TRBV29-1; j_gene: TRBJ1-2; abundance: medium-sized; d_gene: TRBD1; CDR3aa: CSVGLRLPSRGLDYGYTF; CDR3nt: TGCAGCGTTGGTTTGCGATTACCAAGCAGGGGGCTAGACTATGGCTACACCTTC
v_gene: TRBV5-1; j_gene: TRBJ1-2; abundance: .; d_gene: .; CDR3aa: CASSLGTSNYGYTF; CDR3nt: TGCGCCAGCAGCTTGGGCACCTCTAACTATGGCTACACCTTC
v_gene: TRBV6-5; j_gene: TRBJ2-3; abundance: .; d_gene: .; CDR3aa: CASSSTAGPDTQYF; CDR3nt: TGTGCCAGCAGTTCCACGGCGGGCCCAGATACGCAGTATTTT
v_gene: TRBV6-6; j_gene: TRBJ1-6; abundance: .; d_gene: TRBD1; CDR3aa: CASSRIGQGYSPLHF; CDR3nt: TGTGCCAGCAGTCGTATAGGACAGGGTTATTCACCCCTCCACTTT
v_gene: TRBV29-1; j_gene: TRBJ2-2; abundance: .; d_gene: .; CDR3aa: CSAARGTTGELFF; CDR3nt: TGCAGCGCGGCAAGGGGGACCACCGGGGAGCTGTTTTTT
v_gene: TRBV4-2; j_gene: TRBJ2-3; abundance: .; d_gene: TRBD2; CDR3aa: CASSQDRGTSGTDTQYF; CDR3nt: TGTGCCAGCAGCCAAGATAGGGGGACTAGCGGCACAGATACGCAGTATTTT
v_gene: TRBV5-4; j_gene: TRBJ2-7; abundance: .; d_gene: TRBD1; CDR3aa: CASSSRTGGYEQYF; CDR3nt: TGTGCCAGCAGCTCCCGGACAGGGGGCTACGAGCAGTACTTC
v_gene: TRBV5-4; j_gene: TRBJ1-5; abundance: .; d_gene: .; CDR3aa: CASSLGGGSDQPQHF; CDR3nt: TGTGCCAGCAGCTTAGGGGGAGGGTCAGATCAGCCCCAGCATTTT
v_gene: TRBV5-1; j_gene: TRBJ2-7; abundance: once; d_gene: .; CDR3aa: CASSLGTDYEQYF; CDR3nt: TGCGCCAGCAGCTTGGGGACAGACTACGAGCAGTACTTC